This T cell receptor (beta chain) came from a study of vaccination effects on CD4 cells after COVID-19. On the study more broadly: Participants completed two doses of the BNT162b2 or mRNA-1273 vaccine.

Unmatched junction bases numbered 6, after V lost 4 bases and J lost 2 bases. The CDR3 consists of 15 residues. Germline V CDR1 and CDR2: KGHDR, SFDVKD. Assay: immunoSEQ multiplex PCR; the TCRdb copy retains only in-frame clones and omits some. The sample comprises 42,000 or so clones, around 72% of which are singletons, and about 30% rests with the top ten. Study-level findings and limits: At late timepoints after vaccination, vaccine- and infection-induced clones shrank markedly.

For this clone: Its specificity is unknown.

Before sequencing, viral peptide pools were used by the ViraFEST assay to expand antigen-specific CD4+ T cells. Cells that had been cultured for roughly ten days were the source of isolated CD4+ T cells. Their SARS-CoV-2 infection, verified by PCR, occurred between March and December 2020. Cultures of around 2.2 million PBMC per well contained approximately 10 IU/ml IL-2 plus 10 ug/ml peptides. Days 3 and 7 saw half the medium replaced with IL-2 medium. This TCR was recovered from a human donor who had a prior SARS-CoV-2 infection. Source: CD4+ T cells from PBMCs cultured with a peptide pool, taken before COVID-19 vaccination. The chain carries TRBV24-1 and TRBJ1-2, with 7 positions matching TRBD1. CDR3 DNA sequence: TGTGCCACCAGTGACGCCAAGACAGGGAACTATGGCTACACCTTC. Translated, it gives CATSDAKTGNYGYTF.